These 17 T cell receptor beta chains were all obtained from the same sample, sequenced in a study of T cells expressing NK-cell markers. After re-calling the 5' RACE reads, TCRdb lists one entry per CDR3 protein, DNA absent. The listing records about 460,000 distinct CDR3 sequences. Specimen: blood T cells: a sorted CD56 or NKG2C T cell subset, CD4+ or CD8+ T cells, or bulk PBMC T cells (not recorded which). The receptors were sampled from a woman in her 50s in good health.

The chain carries TRBV11-2 and TRBJ2-7; TCRdb indicates TRBD2, and absent DNA this call remains unverified. Germline assignment: CDR1 SGHAT and CDR2 FQNNGV. CDR3 length: 14 residues. The CDR3 loop reads CASSSLARLGEQYF.

The rearrangement uses TRBV5-1 and TRBJ2-7. Germline V gene lookup returns CDR1 SGHRS and CDR2 YFSETQ. The CDR3 consists of 14 residues. The chain's CDR3 is CASSLGGYSYEQYF.

The chain combines TRBV7-6 with TRBJ2-1. Germline V lookup: CDR1 SGHVS, CDR2 FNYEAQ. The CDR3 sequence is 13 residues long. CDR3 loop: CASSLGMTSEQFF.

This rearrangement joins TRBV7-2 to TRBJ2-2. CDR3 length equals 12 residues. CDR1 and CDR2 (germline): SGHTA, FQGNSA. The CDR3 protein is CATALGPGELFF.

The chain employs TRBV3-1 and TRBJ2-3; no DNA is available, so the TRBD2 call from TCRdb remains unchecked. Per the germline V gene, CDR1 is LGHDT and CDR2 is YNNKEL (reference sequence). The CDR3 contains 18 residues. The CDR3 loop is CASSQGGSTSGSTDTQYF.

The chain carries TRBV7-2 and TRBJ1-1. In germline, CDR1 is SGHTA, CDR2 FQGNSA. The CDR3 consists of 12 residues. The chain's CDR3 is CASIPLNTEAFF. Looking up the rest from reference TRBV7-2 and TRBJ1-1 gives the full variable domain: GAGVSQSPSNKVTEKGKDVELRCDPISGHTALYWYRQSLGQGLEFLIYFQGNSAPDKSGLPSDRFSAERTGGSVSTLTIQRTQQEDSAVYLCASIPLNTEAFFGQGTRLTVV.

J is TRBJ2-3 and V is TRBV29-1. CDR1 is SQVTM, CDR2 ANQGSEA, per germline. This CDR3 has 11 residues. This chain's CDR3 is CSGFTLDTQYF.

The chain recombines TRBV11-2 with TRBJ2-7; the TCRdb D gene call, TRBD1, has no DNA to confirm it. The CDR3 is 15 residues long. Germline CDR1 and CDR2: SGHAT and FQNNGV. CDR3: CASSLGVGAVYEQYF.

CDR3 in amino acids: CASGLDYGYTF. V gene TRBV12-5 combines with J gene TRBJ1-2. Germline CDR1 reads LGHNT; CDR2 reads FRNRAP. The CDR3 has 11 residues.

The genes are TRBV6-6 and TRBJ1-1; TCRdb calls TRBD1, which cannot be checked without DNA. This CDR3 spans 13 amino acids. Germline CDR1 and CDR2: MNHNY and SVGAGI (reference sequence). CDR3 amino acids: CAGARGRSTEAFF.

The chain is built from TRBV4-2 and TRBJ1-2; TCRdb's D call of TRBD1 is untestable without DNA. The CDR3 has 16 amino acids. CDR1 LGHNA and CDR2 YNFKEQ come from the germline V gene. CDR3 sequence reads: CASSQEGPQLGDGYTF.

CDR3 sequence: CASSLGFRADYGYTF. The chain carries TRBV12-3 or TRBV12-4 and TRBJ1-2. The CDR3 consists of 15 residues.

Here the CDR3 reads CASSLLGQLYNEQFF. J is TRBJ2-1 and V is TRBV16; checking the TCRdb D call of TRBD1 is not possible without DNA. CDR1 is KGHSY and CDR2 is FQNENV in the germline V gene. The CDR3 runs to 15 residues.

J is TRBJ2-5 and V is TRBV5-1. Germline loops: CDR1 SGHRS, CDR2 YFSETQ. This CDR3 region has 11 residues. CDR3 protein: CASSLKSGQYF.

This chain uses TRBV12-3 or TRBV12-4 with TRBJ1-6; without DNA, the TCRdb call of TRBD1 cannot be checked. The CDR3 is 12 amino acids. The CDR3 loop is CASRPRDSPLHF.

The chain has TRBV29-1 and TRBJ1-3; TCRdb proposes TRBD1, but this gene call is untestable without DNA. The germline V gene has CDR1 SQVTM and CDR2 ANQGSEA. The CDR3 totals 13 residues. CDR3 sequence reads: CSVTGFSGNTIYF.

The chain uses TRBV6-2 or TRBV6-3 and TRBJ2-1; the TCRdb D gene call, TRBD1, has no DNA to confirm it. The germline V gene has CDR1 MNHEY and CDR2 SVGEGT. The CDR3 covers 12 residues. CDR3 sequence reads: CASSRQVNEQFF.